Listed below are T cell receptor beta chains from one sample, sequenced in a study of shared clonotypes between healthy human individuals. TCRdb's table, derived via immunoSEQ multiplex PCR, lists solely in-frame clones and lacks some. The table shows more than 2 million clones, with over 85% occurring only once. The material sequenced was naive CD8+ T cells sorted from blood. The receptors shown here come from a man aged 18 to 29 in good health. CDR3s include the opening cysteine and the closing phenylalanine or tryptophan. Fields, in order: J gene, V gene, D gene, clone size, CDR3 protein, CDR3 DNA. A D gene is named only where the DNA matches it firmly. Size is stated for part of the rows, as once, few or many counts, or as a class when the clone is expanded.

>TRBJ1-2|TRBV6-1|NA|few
CASSDTANYGYTF
TGTGCCAGCAGTGACACAGCCAACTATGGCTACACCTTC
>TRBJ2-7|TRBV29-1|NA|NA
CSVEMLYEQYF
TGCAGCGTTGAAATGTTGTACGAGCAGTACTTC
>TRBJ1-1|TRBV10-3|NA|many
CAISDSTEAFF
TGTGCCATCAGTGACAGCACTGAAGCTTTCTTT
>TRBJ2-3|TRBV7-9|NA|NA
CASKAPDTQYF
TGTGCCAGCAAGGCACCAGATACGCAGTATTTT
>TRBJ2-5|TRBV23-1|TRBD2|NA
CASSQSSPWREGKYQETQYF
TGCGCCAGCAGTCAATCCTCACCGTGGCGGGAGGGTAAGTACCAAGAGACCCAGTACTTC
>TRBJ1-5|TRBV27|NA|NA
CASSFIGRDQPQHF
TGTGCCAGCAGTTTTATTGGTCGCGATCAGCCCCAGCATTTT
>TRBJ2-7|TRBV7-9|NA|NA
CASSPDFITLYEQYF
TGTGCCAGCAGCCCGGACTTCATCACACTGTACGAGCAGTACTTC
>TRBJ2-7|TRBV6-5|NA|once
CASSYGAGTEQYF
TGTGCCAGCAGTTACGGGGCAGGTACCGAGCAGTACTTC
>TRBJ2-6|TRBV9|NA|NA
CASSVTGGPGANVLTF
TGTGCCAGCAGCGTAACTGGGGGGCCTGGGGCCAACGTCCTGACTTTC
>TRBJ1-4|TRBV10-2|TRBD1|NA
CASSEPTGVIEKLFF
TGCGCCAGCAGTGAGCCGACAGGGGTTATTGAAAAACTGTTTTTT
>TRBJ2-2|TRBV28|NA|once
CASRPGTTGELFF
TGTGCCAGCAGGCCCGGGACGACCGGGGAGCTGTTTTTT
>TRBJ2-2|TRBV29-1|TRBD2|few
CSVGEGPTGELFF
TGCAGCGTTGGGGAGGGGCCCACCGGGGAGCTGTTTTTT
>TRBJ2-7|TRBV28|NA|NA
CASSLLATETSYEQYF
TGTGCCAGCAGTTTGCTAGCGACGGAAACTTCCTACGAGCAGTACTTC
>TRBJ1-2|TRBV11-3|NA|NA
CASSQPLRTELYNYGYTF
TGTGCCAGCAGCCAACCACTTAGGACAGAACTCTACAACTATGGCTACACCTTC
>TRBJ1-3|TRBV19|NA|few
CASSDRSSGNTIYF
TGTGCCAGTAGCGACAGAAGCTCTGGAAACACCATATATTTT
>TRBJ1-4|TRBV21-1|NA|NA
CASSKEEDEKLFF
TGTGCCAGCAGCAAAGAAGAGGATGAAAAACTGTTTTTT
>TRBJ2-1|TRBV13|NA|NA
CASSLGGGGLYNEQFF
TGTGCCAGCAGCTTAGGAGGGGGAGGCCTCTACAATGAGCAGTTCTTC
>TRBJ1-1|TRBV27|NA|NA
CASSLYGKNTEAFF
TGTGCCAGCAGTTTATACGGGAAGAACACTGAAGCTTTCTTT
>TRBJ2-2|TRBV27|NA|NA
CASSLGATVDPGELFF
TGTGCCAGCAGTTTAGGGGCGACTGTCGACCCCGGGGAGCTGTTTTTT
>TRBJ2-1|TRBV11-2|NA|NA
CASSDTHNEQFF
TGTGCCAGCAGTGACACGCACAATGAGCAGTTCTTC
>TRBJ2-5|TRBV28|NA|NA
CATQEAAQETQYF
TGTGCCACCCAAGAAGCGGCTCAAGAGACCCAGTACTTC